This T cell receptor beta chain is from a study of cytotoxic CD8 clonotypes in ibrutinib-treated CLL. Only in-frame clones appear in the TCRdb table, and some are missing; sequencing was by immunoSEQ multiplex PCR. The sample contains fewer than 400,000 clones, under 70% of which appear only once. Sequenced material: PBMCs, taken after 36 months of ibrutinib treatment. This TCR came from a human donor with chronic lymphocytic leukemia.

The CDR3 nucleotides read TGCGCCAGCAGCCCGTACGGGCTAGCGGGAGATAATGAGCAGTTCTTC. This encodes CASSPYGLAGDNEQFF. V usage is TRBV4-1 and J usage is TRBJ2-1; 10 bases align to TRBD2. CDR1 is MGHRA and CDR2 is YSYEKL in the germline V gene. V dropped 4 bases and J dropped 7; count of bases not matched to a gene: 10. The CDR3 sequence is 16 residues long.